The 7 T cell receptor beta chains below come from one sample, sequenced in a study of T cell repertoires in cytomegalovirus infection. TCRdb re-called the reads with MiXCR, one entry per CDR3 protein. This sample carries about 900,000 distinct CDR3 sequences, approximately 30% of them seen once, and the ten largest clones take roughly 13%. These TCRs' antigens remain unknown. The sample was cultured CD8+ T cells from PBMCs, taken from culture after CMV antigen stimulation. The receptor source for this set is a human donor in good health (CMV status not recorded). Some clones in this sample may be carry-over from other donors' samples.

Only a few counts were recorded for this clonotype. The chain is built from TRBV6-5 and TRBJ1-3, with D unresolved. Germline V lookup: CDR1 MNHEY, CDR2 SVGAGI. V lost 0 bases and J 0 bases, leaving 15 bases between the germline ends. The CDR3 runs 18 residues. The CDR3 nucleotides are TGTGCCAGCAGTTACTCGATTCCGGAACCCTTCTCTGGAAACACCATATATTTT. Translating gives CASSYSIPEPFSGNTIYF.

The rearrangement joins TRBV24-1 to TRBJ1-2; D is unresolved. V was clipped by 2 bases and J by 0 bases, with 9 bases between them. Per germline, CDR1 KGHDR and CDR2 SFDVKD. CDR3 length: 15 amino acids. CDR3 nucleotides: TGTGCCACCAGTGATTCGACGGCAGCTAACTATGGCTACACCTTC. Its protein product is CATSDSTAANYGYTF.

This clonotype was seen more than once but under ten times. The chain has TRBV19 and TRBJ2-1; either TRBD1 or TRBD2 may supply D (5 bases each). The V end was cut by 8 bases, the J end by 4 bases, with 12 bases between. The V gene's germline CDR1 is LNHDA and CDR2 SQIVND (reference sequence). This CDR3 spans 13 amino acids. CDR3 coding DNA: TGTGCCAGTTCCGGGACGGAATACAATGAGCAGTTCTTC. Protein product: CASSGTEYNEQFF. The full variable domain, completed using reference TRBV19 and TRBJ2-1, is DGGITQSPKYLFRKEGQNVTLSCEQNLNHDAMYWYRQDPGQGLRLIYYSQIVNDFQKGDIAEGYSVSREKKESFPLTVTSAQKNPTAFYLCASSGTEYNEQFFGPGTRLTVL.

This clonotype has a handful of counts. The chain employs TRBV5-6 and TRBJ2-4; unclear D gene. Per germline, CDR1 SGHDT and CDR2 YYEEEE. CDR3 length equals 13 residues. V was cut by 2 bases and J by 10 bases, with 13 bases left in between. The CDR3: CASSFSLRRIQYF. The CDR3 nucleotides read TGTGCCAGCAGCTTTTCATTAAGGAGAATTCAGTACTTC.

In this sample, this clonotype turned up a few times. In DNA form, the CDR3 reads TGCGCCAGCAGAGACAGGGAATGGGAAAAACTGTTTTTT. It codes for CASRDREWEKLFF. This sequence joins TRBV10-2 and TRBJ1-4; 7 bases align to TRBD1. The CDR3 sequence is 13 residues long. The V segment lost 6 bases and the J segment 8 bases; nucleotides outside the gene matches: 6. Germline V gene data show CDR1 as WSHSY and CDR2 as SAAADI.

The chain combines TRBV19 with TRBJ2-7; 8 positions match TRBD2. V trimming: 5 bases; J trimming: 4 bases; junction bases outside the gene matches: 4. The CDR3 totals 13 residues. Germline CDR1 reads LNHDA; CDR2 reads SQIVND (reference sequence). In DNA, the CDR3 is TGTGCCAGTAGTTTTAGCGGGGAGTACGAGCAGTACTTC. This sequence encodes CASSFSGEYEQYF. Variable domain in full (rest from reference TRBV19 and TRBJ2-7): DGGITQSPKYLFRKEGQNVTLSCEQNLNHDAMYWYRQDPGQGLRLIYYSQIVNDFQKGDIAEGYSVSREKKESFPLTVTSAQKNPTAFYLCASSFSGEYEQYFGPGTRLTVT.

This clonotype was seen only a few times. The V and J genes are TRBV12-3 or TRBV12-4 and TRBJ1-1; 10 bases are shared with TRBD1. The CDR3 runs to 18 residues. The ends lost 4 bases at V and 3 bases at J; junction bases unmatched: 14. The CDR3 sequence is CASSSSDRGPPTDTEAFF. CDR3 DNA sequence: TGTGCCAGCAGTTCCTCTGACAGGGGGCCCCCCACGGACACTGAAGCTTTCTTT.